One sample yielded the 10 T cell receptor beta chains listed below, sequenced in a study of cytomegalovirus exposure and HLA in healthy donors. Primers: 60 Vbeta forward and 13 Jbeta reverse. TCRdb keeps only in-frame clones here, not all; method: immunoSEQ multiplex PCR. The profile shows 170,000 or so clones, about four fifths of them singletons. Sequences were obtained from PBMCs. These receptors all come from a young man in good health and CMV-seronegative.

This chain links TRBV9 with TRBJ1-6; D gene ambiguous. From germline, CDR1 is SGDLS and CDR2 YYNGEE. The length of the CDR3 is 16 residues. Deletions cut 0 bases from V and 8 bases from J, with 15 bases between. CDR3 bases: TGTGCCAGCAGCGTAGGGTGGGAGGTAAGGGATTCACCCCTCCACTTT. Residues: CASSVGWEVRDSPLHF.

The chain carries TRBV2 and TRBJ2-7, with TRBD2 matching over 14 bases. The CDR3 loop spans 14 amino acids. With 6 bases clipped from V and 6 bases from J, the junction kept 4 bases outside the gene matches. Germline V gene lookup returns CDR1 SNHLY and CDR2 FYNNEI. The CDR3: CASRGTSGSLEQYF. In DNA form, the CDR3 reads TGTGCCAGCAGAGGGACTAGCGGGAGTCTCGAGCAGTACTTC.

The chain carries TRBV27 and TRBJ2-3; 7 bases are a match to TRBD2. CDR1 is MNHEY and CDR2 is SMNVEV in the germline V gene (reference sequence). The CDR3 length is 16 residues. Trimming removed 5 bases from V and 2 bases from J; junction bases left unmatched: 10. The CDR3 nucleotides read TGTGCCAGCAGTCCAAAAGCGGGGCTAGACACAGATACGCAGTATTTT. The encoded protein is CASSPKAGLDTDTQYF.

The chain uses TRBV28 and TRBJ2-1, with no clear D. Germline CDR1 and CDR2: MDHEN and SYDVKM. V shed 2 bases and J shed 0 bases, with 11 bases lying between them. CDR3 length equals 16 residues. The CDR3 DNA follows: TGTGCCAGCAGTTTACCAACAGTGACCTCCTACAATGAGCAGTTCTTC. The encoded protein is CASSLPTVTSYNEQFF.

This rearrangement joins TRBV2 to TRBJ1-5; unclear D gene. The CDR3 is 16 amino acids. The V and J ends lost 3 bases and 1 base respectively, with 13 bases between them. The germline V gene has CDR1 SNHLY and CDR2 FYNNEI. The CDR3 spells CASSDVQATSNQPQHF. Here the CDR3 DNA reads TGTGCCAGCAGTGATGTTCAGGCCACCAGCAATCAGCCCCAGCATTTT.

CDR3 in DNA: TGTGCCAGCAGTCCGGACGGACTCCCGGGCTACGAGCAGTACTTC. It specifies CASSPDGLPGYEQYF. V usage is TRBV27 and J usage is TRBJ2-7, with D possibly TRBD2 on 5 matching bases. CDR1 is MNHEY and CDR2 is SMNVEV in the germline V gene (reference sequence). The CDR3 runs 15 residues. Trimming shortened V by 5 bases and J by 3 bases, and 17 bases separated the two germline ends.

This sequence joins TRBV2 and TRBJ2-3; 10 nucleotides agree with TRBD2. Unmatched junction bases numbered 6, after V lost 3 bases and J lost 6 bases. The CDR3 sequence is 15 residues long. Germline CDR1 is SNHLY and CDR2 is FYNNEI. CDR3 sequence reads: CASSDPSGGADTQYF. As DNA, the CDR3 is TGTGCCAGCAGTGACCCGAGCGGGGGGGCTGATACGCAGTATTTT.

This chain joins TRBV10-3 and TRBJ2-2; 7 nucleotides agree with TRBD1. Germline V lookup: CDR1 ENHRY, CDR2 SYGVKD. The trim removed 3 bases at V and 6 bases at J, leaving 4 bases unmatched. The CDR3 spans 14 residues. The CDR3 is CAISDEGASGELFF. The CDR3 nucleotides are TGTGCCATCAGTGATGAGGGGGCTTCCGGGGAGCTGTTTTTT.

The chain carries TRBV9 and TRBJ2-5; 11 bases map to TRBD2. Germline assignment: CDR1 SGDLS and CDR2 YYNGEE. This CDR3 is built from 16 residues. V lost 0 bases and J lost 4; bases outside the gene matches: 5. For the CDR3, the DNA is TGTGCCAGCAGCGTAGGCGGGGGGACTAGCGGAGAGACCCAGTACTTC. It encodes CASSVGGGTSGETQYF.

J is TRBJ1-2 and V is TRBV7-2, with D possibly being TRBD1 (6 bases). CDR3 length equals 17 residues. CDR1 and CDR2 from the germline V gene are SGHTA and FQGNSA. Between the trimmed V and J ends, which lost 5 bases and 8 bases, there was a span of 27 bases. CDR3 protein: CASSARADSSKWGGYTF. As DNA, the CDR3 is TGTGCCAGCAGCGCCCGCGCGGACAGCTCAAAGTGGGGCGGCTACACCTTC.